This T cell receptor beta chain was obtained from a study of T cells in Graves' hyperthyroidism and ophthalmopathy. Patients were aged 18 to 65, had disease duration under 2 months, and had newly diagnosed hyperthyroidism. Amplification yielded TCR beta CDR3 regions, with RNA transcripts as the source. An initial round of RT-PCR targeting the TCR CDR3 relied on the HTBI primer set. TCRdb analysed the multiplex PCR reads with MiXCR anew, one entry per CDR3 protein. The table records roughly 110,000 distinct CDR3 sequences, 16% of them present only once. Sequences were obtained from blood. The receptor comes from a woman aged 45-65 years with Graves' hyperthyroidism.

The CDR3 here is CASSEYGWDTEAFF. The CDR3 region has the DNA TGTGCCAGCAGTGAATATGGGTGGGACACTGAAGCTTTCTTT. The gene calls are TRBV2 and TRBJ1-1; unclear D gene. Germline CDR1 SNHLY, CDR2 FYNNEI. V lost 2 bases to trimming and J lost 3 bases, with 10 bases between them. The length of the CDR3 is 14 residues.